Following are 31 T cell receptor beta chains from one sample sequenced in a study of CD8 T cells in ankylosing spondylitis. Study results and caveats: Ankylosing spondylitis blood appeared to be characterized by a TCR beta motif of several highly homologous variants.

Their antigen targets remain unknown. TCRdb recomputed calls from the 5' RACE reads with MiXCR, one row per CDR3 protein. The table records some 200,000 distinct CDR3 sequences, around 7.9% of them present only once. The sequenced sample consisted of blood, either unsorted or a sorted T cell fraction (not recorded which). The receptors shown here come from a male donor with ankylosing spondylitis.

This clonotype showed up many times. The chain uses TRBV6-5 and TRBJ2-1; D not resolved. The length of the CDR3 is 13 residues. Germline values: CDR1 MNHEY, CDR2 SVGAGI. The germline V and J ends were trimmed by 2 bases and 8 bases, with 10 bases remaining between them. Here the CDR3 DNA reads TGTGCCAGCAGTTACAGTAGGTACTATGAGCAGTTCTTC. Translation gives CASSYSRYYEQFF.

This clonotype was recorded many times. The CDR3 DNA reads as TGCAGTGCTAGTAATCTTTGGGATCGGGACGAGCAGTACTTC. This encodes CSASNLWDRDEQYF. This chain uses TRBV20-1 with TRBJ2-7; D unclear. Per germline, CDR1 DFQATT and CDR2 SNEGSKA (reference sequence). V lost 3 bases and J lost 5, with 17 bases in between. The CDR3 is made up of 14 amino acids.

This clonotype came up many times. The chain joins TRBV20-1 to TRBJ2-4; D unclear. V was cut by 0 bases and J by 7 bases, with 10 bases left in between. CDR1 DFQATT and CDR2 SNEGSKA come from the germline V gene (reference sequence). The CDR3 runs to 13 residues. Written as DNA, the CDR3 is TGCAGTGCTAGAGACCCCGTGTGGAACATTCAGTACTTC. This codes for CSARDPVWNIQYF.

In its sample, this clonotype was seen many times. The chain recombines TRBV29-1 with TRBJ2-7; tentatively, D is TRBD2 (6 bases). Trimming removed 4 bases from V and 4 bases from J, with 14 bases in between. The germline CDR1 and CDR2 sequences are SQVTM and ANQGSEA. The CDR3 covers 13 residues. DNA of the CDR3: TGCAGCGTTGTTTCGGGGGTGGGGTACGAGCAGTACTTC. As protein: CSVVSGVGYEQYF.

The genes are TRBV28 and TRBJ1-1; D not resolved. CDR3 size: 15 residues. V was clipped by 2 bases and J by 1 base, with 11 bases between them. From germline, CDR1 is MDHEN and CDR2 SYDVKM. Here the CDR3 DNA reads TGTGCCAGCAGTTTAAGCGCTGATCCGAACACTGAAGCTTTCTTT. It translates to CASSLSADPNTEAFF.

The J gene is TRBJ2-1, the V gene TRBV5-5; 11 bases align to TRBD2. This CDR3 contains 17 residues. V was pared by 2 bases and J by 6 bases, with 10 bases of the junction left unmatched. Germline CDR1 SGHKS, CDR2 YYEKEE (reference sequence). CDR3 loop: CASSFSGRAGLSNEQFF. The CDR3 bases are TGTGCCAGCAGCTTTAGCGGGAGGGCCGGGTTAAGCAATGAGCAGTTCTTC.

This clonotype occurred many times. J is TRBJ2-2 and V is TRBV28; D uncertain. The ends were cut back, 6 bases at V and 5 bases at J, with 16 bases in the middle. Germline V gene lookup returns CDR1 MDHEN and CDR2 SYDVKM. CDR3 length: 15 residues. The CDR3 bases are TGTGCCAGCAGCCAGCTTCTAGGTGGTACCGGGGAGCTGTTTTTT. Translation: CASSQLLGGTGELFF.

This clonotype was counted ten times or more. This chain uses TRBV11-2 with TRBJ2-3; 9 nucleotides line up with TRBD1. Losses at the gene ends were 5 bases for V and 4 bases for J; bases not matched to a gene: 10. Germline lookup yields CDR1 SGHAT and CDR2 FQNNGV. This CDR3 comprises 16 residues. This chain's CDR3 is CASSGQGSDYPDTQYF. The CDR3, as DNA: TGTGCCAGCAGCGGACAGGGGTCGGATTATCCAGATACGCAGTATTTT.

The chain employs TRBV6-5 and TRBJ2-7; 11 bases align to TRBD2. Germline V gene lookup returns CDR1 MNHEY and CDR2 SVGAGI. The CDR3 length is 15 residues. The J segment lost 3 bases and the V segment lost 0 bases, leaving 1 base of the junction unmatched. CDR3 protein: CASSYSTSGNYEQYF. The CDR3 region has the DNA TGTGCCAGCAGTTACTCGACTAGCGGGAACTACGAGCAGTACTTC.

J is TRBJ2-7 and V is TRBV7-9; 8 bases map to TRBD2. V shed 3 bases, J shed 5 bases, and the junction held 6 bases outside the gene matches. CDR1 is SEHNR, CDR2 FQNEAQ, per germline (reference sequence). This CDR3 contains 14 residues. CDR3 region: CASSLLRGGHEQYF. The DNA for the CDR3 is TGTGCCAGCAGCTTGCTTCGGGGGGGGCACGAGCAGTACTTC.

The sample holds many counts of this clonotype. The chain couples TRBV6-5 to TRBJ2-2; 7 nucleotides align to TRBD1. The CDR3 runs 14 residues. Trimming cost V 2 bases and J 6 bases; bases outside gene matches: 3. The germline CDR1 and CDR2 sequences are MNHEY and SVGAGI. The CDR3 reads CASSYTQGAGELFF. CDR3 DNA: TGTGCCAGCAGTTACACGCAGGGGGCCGGGGAGCTGTTTTTT.

Comment on this clonotype: Just one base apart from a much larger clone, this may be a read error. The chain combines TRBV7-8 with TRBJ2-1; D gene unclear. The CDR3 has 13 residues. Trimming left V 5 bases short and J 6 bases short, with 11 bases between. Germline V lookup: CDR1 SGHVS, CDR2 FQNEAQ. Written as DNA, the CDR3 is TGTGCCAGCAGCCCCGGGCTTACCAATGAGCAGTTCTTC. Its protein product is CASSPGLTNEQFF.

This clonotype was seen at least ten times. This chain joins TRBV4-3 and TRBJ2-1, with TRBD2 matching over 7 bases. J gave up 5 bases and V 0 bases, and 7 bases lay outside the gene matches. The CDR3 totals 16 residues. Germline V lookup: CDR1 LGHNA, CDR2 YSLEER. DNA of the CDR3: TGCGCCAGCAGCCAAGATGGGAGCGGGGAAGACAATGAGCAGTTCTTC. This translates into CASSQDGSGEDNEQFF.

This clonotype was detected a few times. The chain joins TRBV4-2 to TRBJ2-7; no reliable D call. Per germline, CDR1 LGHNA and CDR2 YNFKEQ. The CDR3 covers 14 residues. Trimming took off 4 bases at V and 1 base at J, with 11 bases between the two ends. This chain's CDR3 is CASSPLDTSYEQYF. The CDR3 nucleotides read TGTGCCAGCAGCCCTCTTGATACTTCCTACGAGCAGTACTTC.

This sequence joins TRBV5-6 and TRBJ2-7; 9 positions agree with TRBD2. The V and J ends lost 2 bases and 2 bases, in that order; junction bases with no gene match: 2. The CDR3 has 14 residues. The germline V gene has CDR1 SGHDT and CDR2 YYEEEE. For the CDR3, the DNA is TGTGCCAGCAGCTTCGGCGGGAGGGCCTACGAGCAGTACTTC. Translation gives CASSFGGRAYEQYF.

Many counts were recorded for this clonotype. The chain joins TRBV7-8 to TRBJ1-1; D is uncertain. The V gene's germline CDR1 is SGHVS and CDR2 FQNEAQ. Trimming took 1 base from V and 10 from J, leaving 7 bases between them. There are 11 residues in the CDR3. The CDR3 spells CASSLDHTAFF. CDR3 nucleotides: TGTGCCAGCAGCTTAGACCATACAGCTTTCTTT.

This clonotype was detected many times. This sequence joins TRBV29-1 and TRBJ2-1, with D perhaps TRBD1 or TRBD2 (5 bases each). Trimming pared 0 bases from V and 6 bases from J, leaving 21 bases between. Germline V gene sequence: CDR1 SQVTM, CDR2 ANQGSEA. The CDR3 length is 17 residues. The CDR3 loop is CSVEELTATPRGNEQFF. The CDR3 nucleotides read TGCAGCGTTGAAGAGTTGACAGCCACTCCGAGGGGCAATGAGCAGTTCTTC.

V and J are TRBV5-8 and TRBJ2-7, with TRBD2 matching over 8 bases. In germline, CDR1 is SGHTS, CDR2 YDEGEE. J was trimmed by 3 bases and V by 1 base; bases with no gene match: 3. The CDR3 is 14 amino acids. The CDR3 region is CASSLTSGYYEQYF. The CDR3 bases are TGTGCCAGCAGCTTGACTAGCGGATACTACGAGCAGTACTTC.

This clonotype was observed at least ten times. The J gene is TRBJ2-3, the V gene TRBV30; D unclear. The length of the CDR3 is 14 residues. Trimming cost V 4 bases and J 1 base, with 12 bases left between them. CDR1 is GTSNPN and CDR2 is SVGIG in the germline V gene (reference sequence). For the CDR3, the DNA is TGTGCCTGGACCACCGGAAGGGGCACAGATACGCAGTATTTT. Translation gives CAWTTGRGTDTQYF.

This clonotype was detected ten times or more. The rearrangement joins TRBV19 to TRBJ2-3; 8 bases are a match to TRBD1. Germline values: CDR1 LNHDA, CDR2 SQIVND (reference sequence). The junction had 6 bases not matched to a gene; V was cut back by 3 bases and J by 1 base. This CDR3 region has 16 residues. The CDR3 loop is CASSIPPGQGTDTQYF. The CDR3 DNA is TGTGCCAGTAGTATCCCTCCGGGACAGGGCACAGATACGCAGTATTTT.

This clonotype occurred many times. V usage is TRBV7-2 and J usage is TRBJ2-1; 10 nucleotides align to TRBD2. V gave up 5 bases and J gave up 4 bases; unmatched junction bases: 8. In germline, CDR1 is SGHTA, CDR2 FQGNSA. This CDR3 has 16 amino acids. Written as DNA, the CDR3 is TGTGCCAGCAGCCCTAGACTAGCGGGTACTTACAATGAGCAGTTCTTC. Translation: CASSPRLAGTYNEQFF. Supplemented by reference TRBV7-2 and TRBJ2-1, the full variable domain reads GAGVSQSPSNKVTEKGKDVELRCDPISGHTALYWYRQSLGQGLEFLIYFQGNSAPDKSGLPSDRFSAERTGGSVSTLTIQRTQQEDSAVYLCASSPRLAGTYNEQFFGPGTRLTVL.

This clonotype was seen many times. The chain couples TRBV5-1 to TRBJ2-7; tentative D call: TRBD2 (5 bases). The length of the CDR3 is 12 residues. The V and J ends lost 3 bases and 4 bases respectively, with 8 bases between them. Germline V gene data show CDR1 as SGHRS and CDR2 as YFSETQ. CDR3 sequence (DNA): TGCGCCAGCAGCTCCCCGGGATACGAGCAGTACTTC. Amino acid sequence: CASSSPGYEQYF.

This clonotype was seen only a few times. V usage is TRBV18 and J usage is TRBJ2-7; no firm D call. This CDR3 comprises 15 residues. V gave up 3 bases and J gave up 0 bases, with 12 bases separating them. Germline V lookup: CDR1 KGHSH, CDR2 LQKENI. CDR3 protein: CASSPPEGRSYEQYF. The CDR3 nucleotides are TGTGCCAGCTCACCCCCCGAAGGGCGCTCCTACGAGCAGTACTTC.

On this clonotype itself: A clone one base away is much larger, so this may be a read error. The chain couples TRBV6-5 to TRBJ2-3; 10 nucleotides align to TRBD2. The CDR3 is made up of 15 amino acids. From germline, CDR1 is MNHEY and CDR2 SVGAGI. CDR3 DNA: TGTGCCAGCACTTACCTAGCGGGAGTATCAGATACGCAGTATTTT. Residues: CASTYLAGVSDTQYF.

The sample holds a few counts of this clonotype. V usage is TRBV7-9 and J usage is TRBJ1-1; the D gene is possibly TRBD1 (5 bases). The germline V and J ends were trimmed by 3 bases and 2 bases, with 16 bases remaining between them. Germline V gene lookup returns CDR1 SEHNR and CDR2 FQNEAQ (reference sequence). This CDR3 comprises 16 residues. The DNA of the CDR3 is TGTGCCAGCAGCTTTCCCAGGGCCGAAGGTAACACTGAAGCTTTCTTT. The encoded protein is CASSFPRAEGNTEAFF.

This clonotype came up many times. The CDR3 nucleotides are TGTGCCAGCAGAGCATTGAGTGGCTACACCTTC. Residues: CASRALSGYTF. The chain couples TRBV9 to TRBJ1-2, with no clear D. V was cut by 5 bases and J by 7 bases, with 9 bases left in between. The V gene's germline CDR1 is SGDLS and CDR2 YYNGEE. The CDR3 extends over 11 amino acids.

This clonotype was seen a handful of times. The chain has TRBV19 and TRBJ2-1, with 10 bases lining up with TRBD1. The CDR3 is 13 residues long. The V segment lost 11 bases and the J segment 6 bases; nucleotides outside the gene matches: 7. From germline, CDR1 is LNHDA and CDR2 SQIVND (reference sequence). The DNA for the CDR3 is TGTGCCTCACGGGACAGGGGTGCCAATGAGCAGTTCTTC. It specifies CASRDRGANEQFF.

This clonotype appeared a few times. The rearrangement uses TRBV2 and TRBJ1-5; possible D gene TRBD1, 6 bases. The CDR3 is made up of 14 amino acids. V lost 8 bases and J lost 0, with 11 bases in between. The germline gives CDR1 SNHLY, CDR2 FYNNEI. CDR3 in amino acids: CASWGGYSNQPQHF. DNA of the CDR3: TGTGCCAGCTGGGGGGGCTATAGCAATCAGCCCCAGCATTTT. The entire variable domain, with the rest obtained from reference TRBV2 and TRBJ1-5, is as follows: EPEVTQTPSHQVTQMGQEVILRCVPISNHLYFYWYRQILGQKVEFLVSFYNNEISEKSEIFDDQFSVERPDGSNFTLKIRSTKLEDSAMYFCASWGGYSNQPQHFGDGTRLSIL.

The chain recombines TRBV2 with TRBJ2-1; 8 bases agree with TRBD2. Germline V gene sequence: CDR1 SNHLY, CDR2 FYNNEI. The CDR3 covers 16 residues. V was pared by 2 bases and J by 0 bases, with 3 bases of the junction left unmatched. CDR3 amino acids: CASSEYGGGSYNEQFF. CDR3 coding DNA: TGTGCCAGCAGTGAATACGGGGGGGGCTCCTACAATGAGCAGTTCTTC.

This clonotype occurred many times. The rearrangement links TRBV11-2 to TRBJ2-5, with TRBD2 identical over 10 bases. The CDR3 runs 21 residues. V shed 0 bases, J shed 4 bases, and the junction held 20 bases outside the gene matches. CDR1 and CDR2 (germline): SGHAT, FQNNGV. In DNA, the CDR3 is TGTGCCAGCAGCTTAGAGGGTTCCTGGGCTAGCGGGAGAGTGGGAGGAGAGACCCAGTACTTC. Translating it yields CASSLEGSWASGRVGGETQYF.

The rearrangement uses TRBV4-1 and TRBJ1-5, with no clear D. Germline CDR1 and CDR2: MGHRA and YSYEKL. The V and J ends lost 1 base and 2 bases respectively, with 9 bases between them. The CDR3 runs to 15 residues. In nucleotides, the CDR3 is TGCGCCAGCAGCCAAGTCGAGGGAGGCAATCAGCCCCAGCATTTT. Encoded protein: CASSQVEGGNQPQHF.